This T cell receptor (beta chain) was sequenced in a study of T cells in Graves' hyperthyroidism and ophthalmopathy. The CDR3 is made up of 15 amino acids. CDR1 and CDR2 from the germline V gene are SGHTA and FQGNSA. Between the trimmed V and J ends, which lost 1 base and 7 bases, there was a span of 13 bases. Using RNA transcripts as the source, TCR beta CDR3 regions were amplified. Initially, a first-round RT-PCR of the TCR CDR3 employed the HTBI primer set. TCRdb re-called the multiplex PCR reads through MiXCR, storing one row per CDR3 protein. The sample has hundreds of thousands of distinct CDR3 sequences, approximately 42% seen once. The study left out patients who had uncontrolled infection, other autoimmune disease, pregnancy or lactation. This clonotype was counted between two and nine times.

The rearrangement links TRBV7-2 to TRBJ1-4; tentative D call: TRBD1 (6 bases). This TCR derives from an adult man with Graves' disease, either hyperthyroidism or ophthalmopathy (not recorded which). The specimen was peripheral blood or thyroid tissue (not recorded which). CDR3 in DNA: TGTGCCAGCAGCTTAGTGACAGGAGGCGGTGAAAAACTGTTTTTT. This gives the protein CASSLVTGGGEKLFF.